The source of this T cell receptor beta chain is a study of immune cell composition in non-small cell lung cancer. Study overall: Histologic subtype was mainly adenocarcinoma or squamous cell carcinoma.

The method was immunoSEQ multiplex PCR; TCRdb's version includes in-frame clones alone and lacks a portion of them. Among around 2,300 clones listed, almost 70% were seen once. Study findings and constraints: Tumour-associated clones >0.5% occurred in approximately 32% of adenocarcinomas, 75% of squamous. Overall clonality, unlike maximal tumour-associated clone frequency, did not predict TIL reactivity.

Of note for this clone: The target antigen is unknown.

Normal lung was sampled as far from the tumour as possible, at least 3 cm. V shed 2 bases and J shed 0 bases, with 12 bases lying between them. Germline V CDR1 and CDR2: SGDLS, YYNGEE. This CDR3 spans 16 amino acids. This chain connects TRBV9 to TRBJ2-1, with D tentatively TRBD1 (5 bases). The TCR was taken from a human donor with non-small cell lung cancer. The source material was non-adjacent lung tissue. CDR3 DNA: TGTGCCAGCAGCGTCGGACACCTGAGCTCCTACAATGAGCAGTTCTTC. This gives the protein CASSVGHLSSYNEQFF.